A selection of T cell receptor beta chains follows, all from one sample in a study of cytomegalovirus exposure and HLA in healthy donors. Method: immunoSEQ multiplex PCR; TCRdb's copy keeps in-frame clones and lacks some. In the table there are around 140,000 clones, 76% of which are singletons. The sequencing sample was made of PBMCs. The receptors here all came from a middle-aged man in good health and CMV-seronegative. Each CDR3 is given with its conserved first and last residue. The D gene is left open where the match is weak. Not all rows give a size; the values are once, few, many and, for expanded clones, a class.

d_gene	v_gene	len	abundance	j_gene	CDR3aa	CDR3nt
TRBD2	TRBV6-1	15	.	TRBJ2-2	CASKGLAGVNGELFF	TGTGCCAGCAAGGGACTAGCGGGAGTTAACGGGGAGCTGTTTTTT
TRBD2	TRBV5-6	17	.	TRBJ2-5	CASSFWAGGTTKETQYF	TGTGCCAGCAGCTTCTGGGCGGGAGGGACAACAAAAGAGACCCAGTACTTC
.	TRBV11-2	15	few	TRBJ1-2	CASTPARRGVYGYTF	TGTGCCAGCACCCCCGCTAGACGGGGGGTCTATGGCTACACCTTC
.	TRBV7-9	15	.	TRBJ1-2	CASSGGGQAAAGYTF	TGTGCCAGCAGCGGGGGGGGGCAGGCCGCGGCTGGCTACACCTTC
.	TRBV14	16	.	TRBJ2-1	CASSQDAGPPSNEQFF	TGTGCCAGCAGCCAAGATGCGGGACCTCCTTCCAATGAGCAGTTCTTC
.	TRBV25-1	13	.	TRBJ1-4	CASSVRVGEKLFF	TGTGCCAGCAGTGTACGGGTTGGAGAAAAACTGTTTTTT
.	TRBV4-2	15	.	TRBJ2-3	CASSQGPSMADTQYF	TGTGCCAGCAGCCAAGGCCCTAGTATGGCGGATACGCAGTATTTT
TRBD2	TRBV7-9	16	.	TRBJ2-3	CASSLQGGGPGDTQYF	TGTGCCAGCAGCTTACAGGGCGGGGGGCCGGGAGATACGCAGTATTTT
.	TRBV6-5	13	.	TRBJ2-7	CASSTTGFHEQYF	TGTGCCAGCAGTACTACAGGGTTTCACGAGCAGTACTTC
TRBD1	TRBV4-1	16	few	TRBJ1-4	CASSQDRGTGNEKLFF	TGCGCCAGCAGCCAAGATCGAGGGACAGGGAATGAAAAACTGTTTTTT
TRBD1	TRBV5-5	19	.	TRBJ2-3	CASSSPRGGQGFTTDTQYF	TGTGCCAGCAGCTCCCCGAGGGGGGGACAGGGTTTTACCACAGATACGCAGTATTTT
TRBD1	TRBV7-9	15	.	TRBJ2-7	CASSLGSGTAYEQYF	TGTGCCAGCAGCTTAGGCTCGGGGACAGCCTACGAGCAGTACTTC
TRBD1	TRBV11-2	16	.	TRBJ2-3	CASSLGGQGHGDTQYF	TGTGCCAGCAGCTTAGGGGGACAGGGACATGGAGATACGCAGTATTTT
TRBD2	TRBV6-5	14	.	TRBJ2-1	CASSYSLSGGKQFF	TGTGCCAGCAGTTACTCGCTTAGCGGGGGGAAGCAGTTCTTC
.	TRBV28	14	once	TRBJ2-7	CASSFAIGVGEQYF	TGTGCCAGCAGTTTCGCCATCGGGGTTGGAGAGCAGTACTTC
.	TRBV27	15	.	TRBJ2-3	CASSLRPGRTDTQYF	TGTGCCAGCAGTTTACGGCCAGGGAGGACAGATACGCAGTATTTT
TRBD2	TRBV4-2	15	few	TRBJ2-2	CASSPGAGGSGELFF	TGTGCCAGCAGCCCTGGGGCGGGGGGGTCCGGGGAGCTGTTTTTT
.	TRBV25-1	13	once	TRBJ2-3	CASSRGVTDTQYF	TGTGCCAGCAGTCGCGGGGTCACAGATACGCAGTATTTT
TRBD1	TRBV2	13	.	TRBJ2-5	CASSQGGEETQYF	TGTGCCAGCAGCCAAGGGGGCGAGGAGACCCAGTACTTC
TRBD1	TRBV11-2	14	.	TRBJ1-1	CASSLGTGLPEAFF	TGTGCCAGCAGCTTAGGGACAGGCCTCCCCGAAGCTTTCTTT
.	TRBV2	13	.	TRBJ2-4	CASKNGGADSQYF	TGTGCCAGCAAAAATGGGGGGGCGGACAGTCAGTACTTC
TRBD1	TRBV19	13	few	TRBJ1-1	CASGTDMNTEAFF	TGTGCCAGTGGGACAGATATGAACACTGAAGCTTTCTTT
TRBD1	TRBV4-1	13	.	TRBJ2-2	CASGLDRGGELFF	TGCGCCAGCGGACTCGACAGGGGCGGGGAGCTGTTTTTT
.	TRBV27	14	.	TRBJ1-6	CASSLFIRGSPLHF	TGTGCCAGCAGTTTATTCATCAGGGGTTCACCCCTCCACTTT
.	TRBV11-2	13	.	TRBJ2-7	CASRTTGTYEQYF	TGTGCCAGCAGAACTACAGGGACCTACGAGCAGTACTTC
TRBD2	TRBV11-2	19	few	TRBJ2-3	CASSLGGAGGPFGTDTQYF	TGTGCCAGCAGCTTAGGGGGAGCGGGAGGGCCGTTTGGTACAGATACGCAGTATTTT
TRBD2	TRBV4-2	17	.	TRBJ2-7	CASSRGSGGGSSYEQYF	TGTGCCAGCAGCCGGGGTTCCGGGGGGGGAAGCTCCTACGAGCAGTACTTC
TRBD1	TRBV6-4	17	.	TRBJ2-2	CASSDSRDRENTGELFF	TGTGCCAGCAGTGACTCTAGGGACAGGGAGAACACCGGGGAGCTGTTTTTT
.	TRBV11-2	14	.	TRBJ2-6	CASSLNNGANVLTF	TGTGCCAGCAGCTTAAACAATGGGGCCAACGTCCTGACTTTC
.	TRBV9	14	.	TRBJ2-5	CASSVGQLQETQYF	TGTGCCAGCAGCGTAGGACAGCTACAAGAGACCCAGTACTTC
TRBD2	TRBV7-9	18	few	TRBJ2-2	CASSLQTTSGRNTGELFF	TGTGCCAGCAGCTTACAAACGACTAGCGGGAGGAACACCGGGGAGCTGTTTTTT
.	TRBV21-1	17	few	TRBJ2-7	CASSKRTSSGTSYEQYF	TGTGCCAGCAGCAAAAGAACTTCTTCAGGGACATCCTACGAGCAGTACTTC
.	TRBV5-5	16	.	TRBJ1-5	CASSLEGSLGNQPQHF	TGTGCCAGCAGCTTGGAAGGGAGTTTAGGCAATCAGCCCCAGCATTTT
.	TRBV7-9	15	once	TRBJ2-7	CASSSVGPQGNEQYF	TGTGCCAGCAGCTCAGTAGGGCCCCAGGGAAACGAGCAGTACTTC
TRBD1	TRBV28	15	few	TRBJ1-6	CATQDREAYNSPLHF	TGTGCCACCCAGGACAGGGAGGCCTATAATTCACCCCTCCACTTT
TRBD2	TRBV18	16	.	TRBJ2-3	CASSPLAGGQADTQYF	TGTGCCAGCTCACCACTAGCGGGGGGGCAGGCAGATACGCAGTATTTT
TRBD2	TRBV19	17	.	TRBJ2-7	CASSIDAERGFSYEQYF	TGTGCCAGTAGTATAGATGCGGAGCGGGGCTTCTCCTACGAGCAGTACTTC
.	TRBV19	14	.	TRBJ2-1	CASMRDRTYNEQFF	TGTGCCAGTATGCGGGACAGAACATACAATGAGCAGTTCTTC
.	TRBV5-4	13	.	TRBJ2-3	CASSPRPGDTQYF	TGTGCCAGCAGCCCGCGCCCCGGGGATACGCAGTATTTT
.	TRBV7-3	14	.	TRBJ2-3	CASSLLGGPDTQYF	TGTGCCAGCAGCTTGTTGGGGGGTCCAGATACGCAGTATTTT
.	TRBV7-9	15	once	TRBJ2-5	CASSLLAGLQETQYF	TGTGCCAGCAGCTTATTGGCAGGACTCCAAGAGACCCAGTACTTC
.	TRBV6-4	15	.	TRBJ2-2	CASSLSRGNTGELFF	TGTGCCAGCAGTCTGAGTAGGGGGAACACCGGGGAGCTGTTTTTT
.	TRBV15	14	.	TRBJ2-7	CATSTASGTYEQYF	TGTGCCACCAGCACCGCCTCGGGGACCTACGAGCAGTACTTC
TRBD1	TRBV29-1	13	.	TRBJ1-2	CSVGQRGAMGYTF	TGCAGCGTGGGACAGAGGGGGGCTATGGGCTACACCTTC
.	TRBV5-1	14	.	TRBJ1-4	CASSSRVNNEKLFF	TGCGCCAGCAGCTCGCGAGTGAATAATGAAAAACTGTTTTTT
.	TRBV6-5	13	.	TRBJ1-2	CASSYSPLYGYTF	TGTGCCAGCAGTTACTCGCCACTTTATGGCTACACCTTC
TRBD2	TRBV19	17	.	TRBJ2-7	CASSAPSLAPSRPEQYF	TGTGCCAGTAGTGCACCATCACTAGCGCCTTCTAGGCCCGAGCAGTACTTC
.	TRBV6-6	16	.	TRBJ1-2	CASSYSREGANYGYTF	TGTGCCAGCAGTTACTCGAGGGAGGGGGCTAACTATGGCTACACCTTC
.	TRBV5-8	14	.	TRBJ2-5	CASSLVRDPETQYF	TGTGCCAGCAGCTTGGTACGGGATCCGGAGACCCAGTACTTC
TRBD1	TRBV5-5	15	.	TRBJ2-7	CASSLVSGGLGEQYF	TGTGCCAGCAGCTTGGTTTCAGGGGGCTTGGGCGAGCAGTACTTC
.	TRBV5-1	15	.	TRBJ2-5	CASSLRDGAQETQYF	TGCGCCAGCAGCTTAAGGGATGGGGCCCAAGAGACCCAGTACTTC
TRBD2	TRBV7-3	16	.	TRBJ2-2	CASSQLAGAYTGELFF	TGTGCCAGCAGTCAGCTAGCGGGGGCCTACACCGGGGAGCTGTTTTTT
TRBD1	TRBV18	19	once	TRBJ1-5	CASSPRQGASIRSNQPQHF	TGTGCCAGCTCACCGCGACAGGGGGCCAGCATTCGGAGCAATCAGCCCCAGCATTTT
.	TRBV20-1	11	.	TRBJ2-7	CSASLAYEQYF	TGCAGTGCTTCTCTAGCCTACGAGCAGTACTTC
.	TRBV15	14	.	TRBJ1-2	CATSRESGAYGYTF	TGTGCCACCAGCAGAGAGTCAGGGGCCTATGGCTACACCTTC
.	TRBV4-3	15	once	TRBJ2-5	CASSVSSLHKETQYF	TGCGCCAGCAGCGTAAGTTCACTACACAAAGAGACCCAGTACTTC
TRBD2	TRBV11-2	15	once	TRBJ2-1	CASRGDYLEENEQFF	TGTGCCAGCCGAGGGGACTACCTGGAAGAAAATGAGCAGTTCTTC
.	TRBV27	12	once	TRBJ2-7	CASSSYSYEQYF	TGTGCCAGCAGTTCTTACTCCTACGAGCAGTACTTC
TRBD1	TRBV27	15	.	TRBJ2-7	CASSPRDSKSYEQYF	TGTGCCAGCAGTCCCCGGGACAGCAAGTCCTACGAGCAGTACTTC